This TCR beta chain derives from a study of radiotherapy plus CTLA-4 blockade in lung cancer (dated by TCRdb to the late 2010s). General notes on the study: Among enrolled patients, around 18% had an objective response and 25% to 40% reached disease control. What the work shows at the level of the full study, not this receptor alone: The strongest predictors of response, as reported, were early dynamic changes in blood T cell clones along with a rise in serum interferon-beta after radiation. After treatment with radiotherapy and ipilimumab, TCR clones that came from tumors expanded in the peripheral blood.

Library generation was performed with the immunoSEQ multiplex PCR assay. This is the immuneACCESS table as TCRdb keeps it, with only in-frame sequences that have V and J called. A part of the clones is gone; compared with another copy, unresolved V genes explain less than half, and the rest is unexplained. Across this sample there are 55,000 to 65,000 clones, with 65% to 85% seen only once. About 3% of the sample goes to the ten largest clones. In this study, focal radiation therapy paired with CTLA-4 blockade (ipilimumab) was tested in patients who had chemo-refractory metastatic non-small-cell lung cancer. As for this clone: The target of this receptor is not known. No per-base quality is available; no much larger clone lies one base away.

Via the germline V gene, CDR1 is MNHEY and CDR2 SVGAGI. The CDR3, cysteine through phenylalanine, is 14 amino acids long. Only CDR3 DNA remains: 42 bases, in frame from the first base. Trimming takes 8 bases from V and 8 bases from J, and the germline ends sit 16 bases apart. Sequences were derived from peripheral blood, sampled from a patient treated with radiotherapy plus ipilimumab. Recombination joined TRBV6-5 with TRBJ1-6, with the D segment identity uncertain. The TCR originated in a human donor with non-small cell lung cancer who had a complete response to radiotherapy plus ipilimumab. CDR3 loop: CASSAGSPDSPLHF. In nucleotide form, the sequence is TGTGCCAGCTCCGCGGGGAGCCCTGATTCACCCCTCCACTTT.